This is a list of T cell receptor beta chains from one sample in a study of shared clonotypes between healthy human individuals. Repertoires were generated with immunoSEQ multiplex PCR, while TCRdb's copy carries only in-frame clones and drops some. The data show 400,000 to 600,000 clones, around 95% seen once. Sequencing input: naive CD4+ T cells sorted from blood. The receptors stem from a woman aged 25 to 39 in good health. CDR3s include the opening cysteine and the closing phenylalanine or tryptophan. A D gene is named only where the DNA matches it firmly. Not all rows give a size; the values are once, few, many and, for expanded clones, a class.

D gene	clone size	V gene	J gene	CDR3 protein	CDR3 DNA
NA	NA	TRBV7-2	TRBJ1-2	CASSRNYGYTF	TGTGCCAGCAGTAGGAACTATGGCTACACCTTC
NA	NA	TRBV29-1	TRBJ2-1	CSVERINEQFF	TGCAGCGTTGAGCGCATCAATGAGCAGTTCTTC
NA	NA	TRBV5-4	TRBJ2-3	CASSPSYFEADTQYF	TGTGCCAGCAGCCCTTCCTATTTTGAAGCAGATACGCAGTATTTT
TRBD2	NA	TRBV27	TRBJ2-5	CASSLSRTSGRGETQYF	TGTGCCAGCAGTTTATCCAGGACTAGCGGGAGAGGAGAGACCCAGTACTTC
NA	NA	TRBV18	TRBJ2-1	CASSPPAGVNYNEQFF	TGTGCCAGCTCACCACCGGCAGGGGTCAACTACAATGAGCAGTTCTTC
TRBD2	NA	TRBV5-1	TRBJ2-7	CASKREPSYEQYF	TGCGCCAGCAAGCGGGAGCCCTCCTACGAGCAGTACTTC
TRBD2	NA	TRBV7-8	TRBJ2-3	CASSRRRLAGTDTQYF	TGTGCCAGCAGCCGCCGCAGACTAGCGGGAACAGATACGCAGTATTTT
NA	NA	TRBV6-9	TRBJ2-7	CASSYFAGSYEQYF	TGTGCCAGCAGTTATTTCGCCGGGAGCTACGAGCAGTACTTC
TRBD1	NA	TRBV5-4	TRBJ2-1	CASTYAGTAGYNEQFF	TGTGCCAGCACCTATGCCGGGACAGCAGGATACAATGAGCAGTTCTTC
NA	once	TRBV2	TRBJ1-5	CASREHTTGQPQHF	TGTGCCAGCAGGGAGCACACCACTGGTCAGCCCCAGCATTTT
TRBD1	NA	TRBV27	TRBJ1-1	CASSPVPARAAGGLRTEAFF	TGTGCCAGCAGTCCCGTTCCCGCCCGGGCGGCAGGGGGCCTGAGGACTGAAGCTTTCTTT
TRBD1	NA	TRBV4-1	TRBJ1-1	CASSYRDRGRNTEAFF	TGCGCCAGCAGCTACCGCGACAGGGGAAGAAACACTGAAGCTTTCTTT
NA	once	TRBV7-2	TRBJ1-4	CASSLSATNEKLFF	TGTGCCAGCAGCTTAAGTGCAACTAATGAAAAACTGTTTTTT
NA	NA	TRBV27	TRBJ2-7	CASSGSPRRTVQYF	TGTGCCAGCAGTGGGAGTCCTCGGCGGACCGTGCAGTACTTC
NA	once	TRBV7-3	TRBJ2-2	CASTPGGANTGELFF	TGTGCCAGCACCCCTGGCGGGGCGAACACCGGGGAGCTGTTTTTT
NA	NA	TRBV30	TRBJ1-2	CAWATQDAPAYGYTF	TGTGCCTGGGCTACCCAGGATGCTCCGGCATATGGCTACACCTTC
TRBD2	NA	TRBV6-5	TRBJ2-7	CASTRLALGYEQYF	TGTGCCAGCACTAGACTAGCCCTGGGCTACGAGCAGTACTTC
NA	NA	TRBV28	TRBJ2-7	CASSLTGVYEQYF	TGTGCCAGCAGTTTAACTGGAGTCTACGAGCAGTACTTC
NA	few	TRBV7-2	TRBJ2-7	CASSSRSAEQYF	TGTGCCAGCAGCTCGAGATCCGCCGAGCAGTACTTC
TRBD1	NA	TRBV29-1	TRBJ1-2	CSVVQGAYGYTF	TGCAGCGTTGTCCAGGGGGCCTATGGCTACACCTTC
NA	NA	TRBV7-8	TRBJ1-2	CASSLEGQGYYGYTF	TGTGCCAGCAGCTTAGAGGGTCAAGGGTACTATGGCTACACCTTC
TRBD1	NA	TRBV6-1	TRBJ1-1	CAYGVGGAGNTEAFF	TGTGCCTACGGGGTAGGGGGCGCCGGGAACACTGAAGCTTTCTTT
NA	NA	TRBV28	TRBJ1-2	CASSLTRGRFGYTF	TGTGCCAGCAGTCTCACAAGGGGAAGGTTTGGCTACACCTTC
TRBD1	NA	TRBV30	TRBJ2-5	CAWSRGQPQETQYF	TGTGCCTGGAGTAGGGGACAGCCGCAAGAGACCCAGTACTTC
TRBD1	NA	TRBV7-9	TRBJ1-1	CASSPQGDYTEAFF	TGTGCCAGCAGCCCCCAGGGGGATTACACTGAAGCTTTCTTT
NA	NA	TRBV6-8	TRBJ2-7	CASKFRREHSYEQYF	TGTGCCAGCAAGTTCCGTCGGGAGCACTCCTACGAGCAGTACTTC
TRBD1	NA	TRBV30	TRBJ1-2	CAWGQGVNYGYTF	TGTGCCTGGGGACAGGGGGTGAACTATGGCTACACCTTC
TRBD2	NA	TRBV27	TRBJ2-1	CASSPRWTSSDEQFF	TGTGCCAGCAGTCCTCGGTGGACTAGTTCAGATGAGCAGTTCTTC
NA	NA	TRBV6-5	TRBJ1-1	CASSYSTTANTEAFF	TGTGCCAGCAGTTACTCGACAACGGCGAACACTGAAGCTTTCTTT
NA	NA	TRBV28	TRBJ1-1	CASSFGGLRNTEAFF	TGTGCCAGCAGTTTTGGGGGGCTCAGGAACACTGAAGCTTTCTTT
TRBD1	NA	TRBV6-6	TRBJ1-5	CASSHGQGLYQPQHF	TGTGCCAGCAGCCATGGACAGGGACTTTATCAGCCCCAGCATTTT
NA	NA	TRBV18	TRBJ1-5	CASSPPGAGNQPQHF	TGTGCCAGCTCACCACCGGGGGCAGGCAATCAGCCCCAGCATTTT
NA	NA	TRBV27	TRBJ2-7	CASSLSLRHYEQYF	TGTGCCAGCAGTTTATCTCTACGACACTACGAGCAGTACTTC
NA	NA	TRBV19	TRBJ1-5	CASSPAVTQPQHF	TGTGCCAGTAGTCCGGCGGTAACTCAGCCCCAGCATTTT
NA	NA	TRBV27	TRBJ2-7	CASSSPMRNPSYEQYF	TGTGCCAGCAGTTCCCCCATGCGGAATCCCTCCTACGAGCAGTACTTC
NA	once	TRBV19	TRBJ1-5	CASSIGTGFGQPQHF	TGTGCCAGTAGTATAGGTACAGGGTTTGGTCAGCCCCAGCATTTT
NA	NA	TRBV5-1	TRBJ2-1	CASSLERANNEQFF	TGCGCCAGCAGCTTGGAGCGGGCAAACAATGAGCAGTTCTTC
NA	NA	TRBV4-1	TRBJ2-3	CASSQLGRASTQYF	TGCGCCAGCAGCCAGTTAGGTCGGGCGAGTACGCAGTATTTT
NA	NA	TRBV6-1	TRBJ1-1	CASMVGGNTEAFF	TGTGCCAGCATGGTGGGTGGGAACACTGAAGCTTTCTTT
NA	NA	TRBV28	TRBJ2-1	CASSLSGAEQFF	TGTGCCAGCAGTTTATCGGGGGCTGAGCAGTTCTTC
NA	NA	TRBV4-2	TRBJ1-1	CASSHYSGEVVTEAFF	TGTGCCAGCAGCCACTACTCGGGGGAAGTTGTCACTGAAGCTTTCTTT
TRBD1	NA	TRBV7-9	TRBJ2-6	CASSSWTGGKSSGANVLTF	TGTGCCAGCAGCTCGTGGACAGGGGGCAAAAGCTCTGGGGCCAACGTCCTGACTTTC
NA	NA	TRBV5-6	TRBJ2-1	CASSLRRDSLSYNEQFF	TGTGCCAGCAGCTTGCGTCGGGACTCCCTCTCCTACAATGAGCAGTTCTTC
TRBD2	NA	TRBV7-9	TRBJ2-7	CASSLVGLAGAEQYF	TGTGCCAGCAGCTTAGTGGGTCTAGCGGGTGCCGAGCAGTACTTC
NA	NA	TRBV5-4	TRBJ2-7	CASRPGGGGSYEQYF	TGTGCCAGCAGACCCGGAGGGGGCGGGAGCTACGAGCAGTACTTC
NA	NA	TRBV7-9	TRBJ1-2	CAAGLLNSGYTF	TGTGCCGCGGGCCTCTTAAACTCTGGCTACACCTTC
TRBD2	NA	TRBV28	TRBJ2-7	CASSPKSSGSRYEQYF	TGTGCCAGCAGCCCGAAGTCTAGCGGGAGTAGGTACGAGCAGTACTTC
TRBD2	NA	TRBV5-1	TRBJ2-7	CASSLLPGSGDEQYF	TGCGCCAGCAGCTTGCTCCCGGGGAGCGGGGACGAGCAGTACTTC
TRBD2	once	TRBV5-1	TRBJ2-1	CASSRAGTSVQDEQFF	TGCGCCAGCAGCCGCGCCGGGACTAGCGTCCAAGATGAGCAGTTCTTC
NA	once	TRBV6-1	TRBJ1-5	CASTEGVGGDQPQHF	TGTGCCAGCACCGAAGGGGTGGGGGGTGATCAGCCCCAGCATTTT
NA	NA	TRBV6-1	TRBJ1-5	CASSEAQGKFNQPQHF	TGTGCCAGCAGTGAAGCGCAAGGGAAATTCAATCAGCCCCAGCATTTT
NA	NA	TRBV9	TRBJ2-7	CASSKAGLTYEQYF	TGTGCCAGTAGCAAGGCGGGCCTCACCTACGAGCAGTACTTC
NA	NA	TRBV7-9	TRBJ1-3	CASSEMTPPRGGNTIYF	TGTGCCAGCAGCGAAATGACCCCCCCACGCGGAGGAAACACCATATATTTT
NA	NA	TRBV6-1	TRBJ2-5	CASSRPDIQETQYF	TGTGCCAGCAGCCGACCCGACATACAAGAGACCCAGTACTTC
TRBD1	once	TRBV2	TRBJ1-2	CASRGQDVGYGYTF	TGTGCCAGCAGGGGACAGGACGTTGGCTATGGCTACACCTTC